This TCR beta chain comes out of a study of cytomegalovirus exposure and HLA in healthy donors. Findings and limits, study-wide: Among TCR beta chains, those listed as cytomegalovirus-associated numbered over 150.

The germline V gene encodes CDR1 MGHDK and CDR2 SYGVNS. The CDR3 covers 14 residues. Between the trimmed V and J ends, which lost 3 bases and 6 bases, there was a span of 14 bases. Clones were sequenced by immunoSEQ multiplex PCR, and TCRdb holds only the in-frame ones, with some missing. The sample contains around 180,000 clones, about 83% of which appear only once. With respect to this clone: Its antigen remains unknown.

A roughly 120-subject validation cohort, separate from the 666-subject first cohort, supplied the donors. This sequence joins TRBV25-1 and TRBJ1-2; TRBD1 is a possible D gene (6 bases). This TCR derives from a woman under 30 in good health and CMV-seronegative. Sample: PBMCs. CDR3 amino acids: CASSDLRQGNGYTF. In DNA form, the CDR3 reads TGTGCCAGCAGTGATTTGCGGCAGGGGAATGGCTACACCTTC.